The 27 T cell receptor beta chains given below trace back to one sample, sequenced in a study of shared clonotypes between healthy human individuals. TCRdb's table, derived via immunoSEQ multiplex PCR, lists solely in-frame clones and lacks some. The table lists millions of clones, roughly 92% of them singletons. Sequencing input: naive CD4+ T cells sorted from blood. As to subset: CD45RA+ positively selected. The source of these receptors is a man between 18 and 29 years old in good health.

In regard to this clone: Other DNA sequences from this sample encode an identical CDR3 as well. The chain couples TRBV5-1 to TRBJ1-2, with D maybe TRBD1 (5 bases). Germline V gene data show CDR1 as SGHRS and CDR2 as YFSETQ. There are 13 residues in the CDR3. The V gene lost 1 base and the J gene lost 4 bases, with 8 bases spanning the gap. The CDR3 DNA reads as TGCGCCAGCAGCTTGTCCGGGGGCTATGGCTACACCTTC. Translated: CASSLSGGYGYTF.

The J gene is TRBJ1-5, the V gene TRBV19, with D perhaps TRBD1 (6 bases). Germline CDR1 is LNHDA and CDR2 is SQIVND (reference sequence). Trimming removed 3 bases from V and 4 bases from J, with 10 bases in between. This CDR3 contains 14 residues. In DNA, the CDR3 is TGTGCCAGTAGTATCTGGACAGAAAATCAGCCCCAGCATTTT. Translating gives CASSIWTENQPQHF. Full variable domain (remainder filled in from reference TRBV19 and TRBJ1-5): DGGITQSPKYLFRKEGQNVTLSCEQNLNHDAMYWYRQDPGQGLRLIYYSQIVNDFQKGDIAEGYSVSREKKESFPLTVTSAQKNPTAFYLCASSIWTENQPQHFGDGTRLSIL.

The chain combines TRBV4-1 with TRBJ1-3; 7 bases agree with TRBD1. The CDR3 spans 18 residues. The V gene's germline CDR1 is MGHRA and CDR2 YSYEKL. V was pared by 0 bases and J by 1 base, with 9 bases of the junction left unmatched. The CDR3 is CASSQEESEGASGNTIYF. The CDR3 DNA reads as TGCGCCAGCAGCCAAGAGGAGAGTGAGGGGGCATCTGGAAACACCATATATTTT.

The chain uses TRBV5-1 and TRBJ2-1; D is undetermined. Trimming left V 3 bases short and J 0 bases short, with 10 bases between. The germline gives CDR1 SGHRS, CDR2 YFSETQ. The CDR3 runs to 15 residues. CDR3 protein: CASSSGRSSYNEQFF. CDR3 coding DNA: TGCGCCAGCAGCTCCGGACGCAGCTCCTACAATGAGCAGTTCTTC.

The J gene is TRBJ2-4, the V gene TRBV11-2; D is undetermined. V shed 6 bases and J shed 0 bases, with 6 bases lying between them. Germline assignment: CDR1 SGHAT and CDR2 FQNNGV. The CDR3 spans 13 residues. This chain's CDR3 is CASRVSAKNIQYF. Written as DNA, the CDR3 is TGTGCCAGCAGAGTGTCAGCCAAAAACATTCAGTACTTC.

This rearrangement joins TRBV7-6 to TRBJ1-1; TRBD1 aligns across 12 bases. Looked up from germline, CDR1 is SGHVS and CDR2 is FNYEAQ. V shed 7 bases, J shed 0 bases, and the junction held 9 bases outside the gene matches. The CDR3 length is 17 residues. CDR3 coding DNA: TGTGCCAGCATGACCGGGACAGGGGGCATCATGAACACTGAAGCTTTCTTT. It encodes CASMTGTGGIMNTEAFF.

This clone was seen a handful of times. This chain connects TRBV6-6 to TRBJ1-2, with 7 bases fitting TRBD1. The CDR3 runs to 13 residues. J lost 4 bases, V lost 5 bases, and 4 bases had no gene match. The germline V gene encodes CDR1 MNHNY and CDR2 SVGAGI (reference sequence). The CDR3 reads CASSPGQLYGYTF. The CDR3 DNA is TGTGCCAGCAGTCCGGGACAGCTCTATGGCTACACCTTC.

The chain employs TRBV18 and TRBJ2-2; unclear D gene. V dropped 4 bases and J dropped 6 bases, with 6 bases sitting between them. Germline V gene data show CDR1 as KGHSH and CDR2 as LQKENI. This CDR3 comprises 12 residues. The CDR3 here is CASSRTPGELFF. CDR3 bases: TGTGCCAGCTCACGGACCCCCGGGGAGCTGTTTTTT.

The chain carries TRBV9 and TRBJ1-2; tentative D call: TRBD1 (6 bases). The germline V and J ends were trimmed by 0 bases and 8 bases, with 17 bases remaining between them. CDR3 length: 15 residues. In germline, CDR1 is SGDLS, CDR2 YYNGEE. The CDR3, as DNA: TGTGCCAGCAGCGTAGATCAAGGGGGACCCGGGGGCTACACCTTC. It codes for CASSVDQGGPGGYTF.

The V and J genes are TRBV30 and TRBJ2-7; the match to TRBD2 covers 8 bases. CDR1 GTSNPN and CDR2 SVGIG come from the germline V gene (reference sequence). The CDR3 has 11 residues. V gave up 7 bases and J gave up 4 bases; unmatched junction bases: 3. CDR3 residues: CAYSGGYEQYF. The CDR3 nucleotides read TGTGCCTACTCGGGGGGGTACGAGCAGTACTTC.

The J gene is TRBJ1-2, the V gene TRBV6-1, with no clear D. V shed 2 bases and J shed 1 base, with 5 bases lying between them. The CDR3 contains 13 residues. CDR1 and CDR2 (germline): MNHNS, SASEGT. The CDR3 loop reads CASSELFNYGYTF. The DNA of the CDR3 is TGTGCCAGCAGTGAACTGTTTAACTATGGCTACACCTTC.

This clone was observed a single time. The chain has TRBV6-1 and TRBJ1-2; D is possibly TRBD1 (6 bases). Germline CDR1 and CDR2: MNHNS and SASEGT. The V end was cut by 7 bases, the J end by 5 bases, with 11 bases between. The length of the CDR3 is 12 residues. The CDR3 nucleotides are TGTGCCAGCACGGACAGACTATATGGCTACACCTTC. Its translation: CASTDRLYGYTF.

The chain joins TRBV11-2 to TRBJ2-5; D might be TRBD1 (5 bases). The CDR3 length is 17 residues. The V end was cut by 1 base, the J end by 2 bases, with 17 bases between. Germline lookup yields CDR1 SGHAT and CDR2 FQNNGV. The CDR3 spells CASSLGLRARPQETQYF. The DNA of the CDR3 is TGTGCCAGCAGCTTAGGCCTCAGGGCTCGCCCACAAGAGACCCAGTACTTC.

CDR3 DNA sequence: TGTGCCAGCAGTGCCAGGGGTAATTCACCCCTCCACTTT. Amino acid sequence: CASSARGNSPLHF. This chain links TRBV6-5 with TRBJ1-6; possibly TRBD1 for D (6 bases). V lost 5 bases and J lost 6, with 8 bases in between. The CDR3 runs to 13 residues. The V gene's germline CDR1 is MNHEY and CDR2 SVGAGI.

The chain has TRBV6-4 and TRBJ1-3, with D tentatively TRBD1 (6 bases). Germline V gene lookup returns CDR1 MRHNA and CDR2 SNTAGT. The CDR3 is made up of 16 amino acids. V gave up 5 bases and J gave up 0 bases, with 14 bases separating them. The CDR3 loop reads CASSTGQPFSGNTIYF. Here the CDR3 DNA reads TGTGCCAGCAGTACGGGACAACCTTTCTCTGGAAACACCATATATTTT.

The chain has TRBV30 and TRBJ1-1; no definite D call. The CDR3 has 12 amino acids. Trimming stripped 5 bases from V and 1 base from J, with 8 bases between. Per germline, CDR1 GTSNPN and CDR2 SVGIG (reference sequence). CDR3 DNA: TGTGCCTGGTTGCAAGCGAACACTGAAGCTTTCTTT. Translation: CAWLQANTEAFF.

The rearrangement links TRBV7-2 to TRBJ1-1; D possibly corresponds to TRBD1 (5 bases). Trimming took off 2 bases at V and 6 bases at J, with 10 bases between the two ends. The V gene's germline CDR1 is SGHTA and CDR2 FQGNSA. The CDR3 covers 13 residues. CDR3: CASSLRRGSEAFF. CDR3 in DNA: TGTGCCAGCAGCTTACGCCGGGGGTCTGAAGCTTTCTTT.

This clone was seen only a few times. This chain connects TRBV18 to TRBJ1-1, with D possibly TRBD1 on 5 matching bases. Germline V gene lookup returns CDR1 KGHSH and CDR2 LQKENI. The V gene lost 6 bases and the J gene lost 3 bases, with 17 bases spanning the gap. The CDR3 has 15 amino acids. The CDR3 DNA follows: TGTGCCAGCTCCCAGGGACGCCCCGGGGACACTGAAGCTTTCTTT. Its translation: CASSQGRPGDTEAFF. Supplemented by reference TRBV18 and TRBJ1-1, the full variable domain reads NAGVMQNPRHLVRRRGQEARLRCSPMKGHSHVYWYRQLPEEGLKFMVYLQKENIIDESGMPKERFSAEFPKEGPSILRIQQVVRGDSAAYFCASSQGRPGDTEAFFGQGTRLTVV.

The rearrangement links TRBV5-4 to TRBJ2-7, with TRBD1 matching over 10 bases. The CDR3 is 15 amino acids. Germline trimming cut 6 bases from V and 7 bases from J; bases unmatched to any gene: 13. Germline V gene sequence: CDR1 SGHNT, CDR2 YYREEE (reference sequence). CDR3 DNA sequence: TGTGCCAGCAAACCACCGGGGACAGGGGCCTTAGAGCAGTACTTC. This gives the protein CASKPPGTGALEQYF.

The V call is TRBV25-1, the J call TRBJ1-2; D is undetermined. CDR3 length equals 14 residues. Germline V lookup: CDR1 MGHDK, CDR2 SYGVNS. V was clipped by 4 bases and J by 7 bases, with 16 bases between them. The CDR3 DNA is TGTGCCAGCAGTGCGACCGGCCGGGCGAGTGGCTACACCTTC. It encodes CASSATGRASGYTF.

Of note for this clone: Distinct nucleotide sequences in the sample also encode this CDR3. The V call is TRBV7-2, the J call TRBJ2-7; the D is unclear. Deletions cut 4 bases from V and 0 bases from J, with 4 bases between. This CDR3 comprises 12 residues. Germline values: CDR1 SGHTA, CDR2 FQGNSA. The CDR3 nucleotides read TGTGCCAGCAGCTCTAGCTCCTACGAGCAGTACTTC. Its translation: CASSSSSYEQYF.

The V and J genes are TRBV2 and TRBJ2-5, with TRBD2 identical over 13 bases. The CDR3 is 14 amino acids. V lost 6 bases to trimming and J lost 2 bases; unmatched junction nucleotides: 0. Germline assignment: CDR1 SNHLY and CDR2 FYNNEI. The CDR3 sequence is CASRGLAGQETQYF. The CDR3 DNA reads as TGTGCCAGCAGGGGACTAGCGGGGCAAGAGACCCAGTACTTC.

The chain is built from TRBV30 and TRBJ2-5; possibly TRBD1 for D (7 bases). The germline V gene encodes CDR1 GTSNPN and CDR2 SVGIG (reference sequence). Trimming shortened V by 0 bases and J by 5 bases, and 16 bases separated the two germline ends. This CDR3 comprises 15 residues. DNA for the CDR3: TGTGCCTGGAGTGTACAAGGAGGGGGCAGTGAGACCCAGTACTTC. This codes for CAWSVQGGGSETQYF.

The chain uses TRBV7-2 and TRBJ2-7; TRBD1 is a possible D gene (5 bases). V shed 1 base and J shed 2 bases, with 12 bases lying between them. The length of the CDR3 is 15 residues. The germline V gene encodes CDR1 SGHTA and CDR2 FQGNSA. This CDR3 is CASSLDRGTAYEQYF. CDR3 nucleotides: TGTGCCAGCAGCTTAGATAGGGGTACGGCCTACGAGCAGTACTTC.

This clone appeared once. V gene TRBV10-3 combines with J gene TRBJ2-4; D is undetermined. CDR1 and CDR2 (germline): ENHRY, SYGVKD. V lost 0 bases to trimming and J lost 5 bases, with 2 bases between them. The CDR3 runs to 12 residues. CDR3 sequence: CAISESQNIQYF. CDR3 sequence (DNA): TGTGCCATCAGTGAGTCTCAAAACATTCAGTACTTC.

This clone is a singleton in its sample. DNA of the CDR3: TGTGCCAGCTCACCAGGACAGGTTAATGAAAAACTGTTTTTT. Its protein product is CASSPGQVNEKLFF. The genes are TRBV18 and TRBJ1-4; 7 positions match TRBD1. The CDR3 length is 14 residues. The junction had 1 base not matched to a gene; V was cut back by 2 bases and J by 4 bases. The germline V gene encodes CDR1 KGHSH and CDR2 LQKENI.

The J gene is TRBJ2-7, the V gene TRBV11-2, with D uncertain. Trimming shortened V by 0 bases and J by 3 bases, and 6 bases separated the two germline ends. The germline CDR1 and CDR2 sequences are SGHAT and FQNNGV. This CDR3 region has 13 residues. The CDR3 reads CASSLDPNYEQYF. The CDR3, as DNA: TGTGCCAGCAGCTTAGACCCTAACTACGAGCAGTACTTC.